This T cell receptor (beta chain) was sequenced during a study of control samples from healthy donors and cancer patients (dated by TCRdb to 2019 to 2021). The library was built by means of the immunoSEQ multiplex PCR assay. TCRdb retrieved this table from immuneACCESS and kept in-frame rearrangements only. Not all clones are present; in checked studies, unresolved V genes account for under half, and no reason is known for the remainder. The sample table contains approximately 110,000 clones; only one count was recorded for approximately 90% of them. The top ten clonotypes cover 15% to 20% of the sample. Turning to this clone: Its antigen is not yet known. Base-call qualities are not available, and no considerably larger clone is one nucleotide away.

CDR1 and CDR2 are read off the germline V gene as MNHEY and SVGAGI. V trim: 5 bases; J trim: 8 bases; unmatched bases: 5. Measured from the cysteine to the phenylalanine, the CDR3 is 13 residues long. Just CDR3 DNA is preserved here, 39 bases in frame from base 1. The rearranged segments are TRBV6-5 and TRBJ1-3, with 8 bases matching TRBD1. The TCR sequence derives from a woman aged 45-65 years in good health. Input material: blood. The nucleotide sequence is TGTGCCAGCAGTACTCTACAGGGGGACACCATATATTTT. It specifies CASSTLQGDTIYF.